The 16 T cell receptor beta chains reported below all come from one sample, sequenced in a study of blood T cell repertoires in COVID-19. Measured with immunoSEQ multiplex PCR; TCRdb has only the in-frame clones, and not every one. The sample lists roughly 130,000 clones; 86% were seen once. Sample: PBMCs or T cells enriched from blood (not recorded which). The receptors were sampled from a woman in her forties or fifties who had recovered from COVID-19.

This chain uses TRBV19 with TRBJ2-2; no clear D gene. Germline V gives CDR1 LNHDA, CDR2 SQIVND (reference sequence). Trimming pared 3 bases from V and 4 bases from J, leaving 12 bases between. This CDR3 has 15 amino acids. The CDR3 loop is CASSIRQAPTGELFF. For the CDR3, the DNA is TGTGCCAGTAGTATTCGGCAGGCGCCCACCGGGGAGCTGTTTTTT.

The chain carries TRBV15 and TRBJ1-2; D is perhaps TRBD1 (6 bases). Trimming cost V 8 bases and J 4 bases, with 11 bases left between them. This CDR3 has 12 amino acids. Germline lookup yields CDR1 LNHNV and CDR2 YYDKDF (reference sequence). The CDR3 nucleotides read TGTGCCACCTGGGGACATATCTATGGCTACACCTTC. This codes for CATWGHIYGYTF.

This clone occurred a few times. The chain links TRBV12-3 or TRBV12-4 to TRBJ1-2, with D possibly TRBD1 on 5 matching bases. V was clipped by 4 bases and J by 6 bases, with 12 bases between them. This CDR3 has 13 amino acids. CDR3 protein: CASSYFGGDGYTF. In DNA, the CDR3 is TGTGCCAGCAGTTACTTCGGGGGTGATGGCTACACCTTC.

The rearrangement links TRBV27 to TRBJ2-2, with TRBD1 matching 8 bases. CDR1 is MNHEY and CDR2 is SMNVEV in the germline V gene (reference sequence). V gave up 7 bases and J gave up 1 base; unmatched junction bases: 5. The CDR3 has 15 amino acids. The CDR3 DNA reads as TGTGCCAGCACCTGGGGGACAGGGAACACCGGGGAGCTGTTTTTT. Translated, it gives CASTWGTGNTGELFF.

The genes are TRBV10-3 and TRBJ1-1; a weak D match, TRBD1 (5 bases). The germline gives CDR1 ENHRY, CDR2 SYGVKD. V shed 5 bases and J shed 4 bases, with 14 bases lying between them. The CDR3 is 14 amino acids. Here the CDR3 reads CAISRGEASTEAFF. CDR3 nucleotide sequence: TGTGCCATCAGTCGAGGGGAGGCGAGCACTGAAGCTTTCTTT.

This clone was observed a few times. The J gene is TRBJ2-1, the V gene TRBV3-1 (or the pseudogene TRBV3-2); D perhaps matches TRBD2 (5 bases). V was shortened by 3 bases and J by 9 bases, with 15 bases between the two germline ends. Germline V gives CDR1 LGHDT, CDR2 YNNKEL (reference sequence). The CDR3 consists of 14 residues. In nucleotides, the CDR3 is TGTGCCAGCAGCCAGGTCCGAGCGGCGGGTGAGCAGTTCTTC. This sequence encodes CASSQVRAAGEQFF.

The rearrangement links TRBV6-5 to TRBJ1-6, with 8 bases lining up with TRBD1. Losses at the gene ends were 6 bases for V and 7 bases for J; bases not matched to a gene: 5. Germline CDR1 and CDR2: MNHEY and SVGAGI. The CDR3 sequence is 14 residues long. The CDR3 bases are TGTGCCAGCAGCCCAAACAGGGGGAATTCACCCCTCCACTTT. This sequence encodes CASSPNRGNSPLHF.

The chain carries TRBV7-3 and TRBJ2-7; 8 positions agree with TRBD1. Germline CDR1 reads SGHTA; CDR2 reads FQGTGA. This CDR3 is 14 amino acids long. V trimming: 4 bases; J trimming: 1 base; junction bases outside the gene matches: 3. This CDR3 is CASSSGQGSYEQYF. Written as DNA, the CDR3 is TGTGCCAGCAGCTCAGGACAGGGATCCTACGAGCAGTACTTC.

In this sample, this clone turned up a few times. This chain joins TRBV19 and TRBJ1-1; D gene ambiguous. The V end was cut by 8 bases, the J end by 6 bases, with 19 bases between. Germline V lookup: CDR1 LNHDA, CDR2 SQIVND (reference sequence). CDR3 size: 14 residues. CDR3 sequence: CASRFLGGIAEAFF. The CDR3 region has the DNA TGTGCCAGTCGTTTTCTCGGAGGGATCGCTGAAGCTTTCTTT.

Only one count was recorded for this clone. The chain uses TRBV5-8 and TRBJ1-5; 7 nucleotides match TRBD1. This CDR3 contains 15 residues. The V gene's germline CDR1 is SGHTS and CDR2 YDEGEE. J lost 1 base, V lost 4 bases, and 5 bases had no gene match. The CDR3 region is CASSLGTVSNQPQHF. The CDR3 DNA reads TGTGCCAGCAGCCTCGGGACAGTCAGCAATCAGCCCCAGCATTTT.

This clone occurred a few times. V is TRBV24-1 and J is TRBJ2-1; 8 nucleotides match TRBD2. Germline CDR1 reads KGHDR; CDR2 reads SFDVKD. The ends lost 9 bases at V and 5 bases at J; junction bases unmatched: 8. The CDR3 sequence is 14 residues long. This CDR3 reads CATQSGGGNNEQFF. Here the CDR3 DNA reads TGTGCCACCCAGTCAGGCGGGGGGAACAATGAGCAGTTCTTC.

The V and J genes are TRBV6-2 or TRBV6-3 and TRBJ2-7; 11 nucleotides agree with TRBD2. Germline-derived CDR1 and CDR2 are MNHEY and SVGEGT. The CDR3 loop spans 16 amino acids. V lost 5 bases, J lost 2 bases, and 8 bases stayed unmatched. This CDR3 reads CASSGMGLAVTYEQYF. The CDR3 DNA is TGTGCCAGCAGTGGGATGGGACTAGCGGTGACCTACGAGCAGTACTTC.

The rearrangement links TRBV6-4 to TRBJ1-5; D gene uncertain. The V gene lost 0 bases and the J gene lost 4 bases, with 7 bases spanning the gap. The CDR3 consists of 14 residues. From germline, CDR1 is MRHNA and CDR2 SNTAGT. CDR3 in DNA: TGTGCCAGCAGTGACTCGGCAGATAATCAGCCCCAGCATTTT. Encoded protein: CASSDSADNQPQHF.

V is TRBV7-2 and J is TRBJ2-5, with 7 bases fitting TRBD1. V lost 4 bases, J lost 1 base, and 3 bases stayed unmatched. This CDR3 contains 14 residues. Germline-derived CDR1 and CDR2 are SGHTA and FQGNSA. CDR3 nucleotides: TGTGCCAGCAGCTCGACAGGGAGCCAAGAGACCCAGTACTTC. Translation gives CASSSTGSQETQYF.

This clone has just one count. This sample also contains other DNA sequences that code for the same CDR3. The chain recombines TRBV5-6 with TRBJ2-2, with 11 bases identical to TRBD2. After removal of 0 bases from V and 6 bases from J, the junction contained 1 base not matched to a gene. This CDR3 region has 15 residues. Germline assignment: CDR1 SGHDT and CDR2 YYEEEE. DNA for the CDR3: TGTGCCAGCAGCTTGGGACTAGCGGGGTCCGGGGAGCTGTTTTTT. Protein product: CASSLGLAGSGELFF.

The chain employs TRBV11-2 and TRBJ2-7; 7 nucleotides line up with TRBD1. The V gene end was trimmed by 5 bases and the J gene end by 5 bases; junction bases not matched to a gene: 9. Germline CDR1 reads SGHAT; CDR2 reads FQNNGV. The CDR3 runs to 14 residues. CDR3 sequence (DNA): TGTGCCAGCAGCCCTAGGACAGGACCCCACGAGCAGTACTTC. Protein: CASSPRTGPHEQYF.